The text below deals with one T cell receptor beta chain. Deletions cut 8 bases from V and 0 bases from J, with 8 bases between. CDR1 MNHNY and CDR2 SVGAGI come from the germline V gene (reference sequence). The CDR3 loop spans 12 amino acids. A single record per CDR3 protein comes from TCRdb applying MiXCR to the RT-PCR reads. The sample comprises approximately 170,000 distinct CDR3 sequences, roughly 31% of which are singletons, and 3.2% rests with the top ten. This specimen belongs to a study of patients and donors after allogeneic stem cell transplantation. The V call is TRBV6-6, the J call TRBJ2-7; either TRBD1 or TRBD2 may supply D (5 bases each). Source material: blood, either unsorted or a sorted T cell fraction (not recorded which). The sequence came from a human donor who was either an allogeneic HSCT recipient or a stem cell or donor lymphocyte infusion donor (not recorded which). It is not recorded whose cells these are; they may come from a transplant donor. The CDR3 DNA follows: TGTGCCAGCGAGGGGAGCTCCTACGAGCAGTACTTC. Encoded protein: CASEGSSYEQYF.